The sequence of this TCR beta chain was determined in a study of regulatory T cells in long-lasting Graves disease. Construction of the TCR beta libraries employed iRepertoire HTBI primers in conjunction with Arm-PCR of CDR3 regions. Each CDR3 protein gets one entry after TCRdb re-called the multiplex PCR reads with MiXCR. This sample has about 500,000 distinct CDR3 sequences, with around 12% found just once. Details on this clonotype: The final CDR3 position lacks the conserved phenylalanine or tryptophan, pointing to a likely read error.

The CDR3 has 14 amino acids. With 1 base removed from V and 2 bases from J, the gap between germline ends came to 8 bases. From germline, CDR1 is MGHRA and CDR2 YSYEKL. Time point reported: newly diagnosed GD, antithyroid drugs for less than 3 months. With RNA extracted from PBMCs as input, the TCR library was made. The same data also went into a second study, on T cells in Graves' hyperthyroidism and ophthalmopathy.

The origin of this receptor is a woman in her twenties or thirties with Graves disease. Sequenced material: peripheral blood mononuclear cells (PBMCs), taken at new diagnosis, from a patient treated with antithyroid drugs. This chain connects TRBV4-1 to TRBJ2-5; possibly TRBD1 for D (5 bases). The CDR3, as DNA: TGCGCCAGCAGCCAAGTGGACACTCAAGAGACCCAGTACCTC. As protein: CASSQVDTQETQYL.